This TCR beta chain originates from a study of CD8+ T cells in alopecia areata. Study background: The drug, tofacitinib, lasted 6 to 18 months, followed by 6 months off drug.

Germline V gene data show CDR1 as MGHRA and CDR2 as YSYEKL. Deletions cut 1 base from V and 3 bases from J, with 10 bases between. The CDR3 sequence is 14 residues long. Reverse transcription of extracted RNA yielded cDNA, which provided the sequencing template. Generated by immunoSEQ multiplex PCR, the TCRdb table keeps only in-frame clones and is missing some. The sample has more than 90,000 clones; roughly 60% are singletons. As to treatment: oral pan-JAK inhibitor, 5-10 mg twice daily. As concerns this clone: Its antigen is still unknown.

Regarding the study as a whole: Tofacitinib did not eliminate many expanded lesional clones from scalp or blood.

The chain recombines TRBV4-1 with TRBJ2-7; D remains ambiguous. The sequenced sample was CD8+ T cells sorted from blood, obtained between weeks 55 and 65, from a patient treated with tofacitinib. The sequence was collected from a human donor with alopecia areata. The CDR3 sequence: CASSQVSNNYEQYF. As DNA, the CDR3 is TGCGCCAGCAGCCAAGTTTCTAACAACTACGAGCAGTACTTC.